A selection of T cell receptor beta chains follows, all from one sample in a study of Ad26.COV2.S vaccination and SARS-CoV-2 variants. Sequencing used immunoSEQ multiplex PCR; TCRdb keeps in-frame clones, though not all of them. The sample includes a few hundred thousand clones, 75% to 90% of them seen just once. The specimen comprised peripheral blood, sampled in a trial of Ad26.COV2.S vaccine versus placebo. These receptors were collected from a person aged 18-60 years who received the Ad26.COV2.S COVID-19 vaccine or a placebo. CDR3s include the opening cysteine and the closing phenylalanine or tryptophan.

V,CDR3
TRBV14,CASSQFPTEAFF
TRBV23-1,CASKRRESSTGELFF
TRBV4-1,CASSPEVAGPRGRSYNSPLHF
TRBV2,CASSGKDRVF
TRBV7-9,CASSLRLGKSNEQFF
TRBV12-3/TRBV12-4,CASSLGGRQPQHF
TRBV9,CASSPQGGTEAFF
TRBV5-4,CASSPGQSFSYEQYF
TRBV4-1,CASSQGRPRGNTEAFF
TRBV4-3,CASSLTAGGEGPQHF
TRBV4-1,CASSHRDREVTFPF
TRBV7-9,CASSLGTGTAGNTIYF
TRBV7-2,CASIPDRGSYNEQFF
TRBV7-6,CASSFGSSYEQYF
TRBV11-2,CASSKEIYNEQFF
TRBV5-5,CASSATGTGGGQPQHF
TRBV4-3,CASSQWSGPAKNIQYF
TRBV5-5,CASSFGFLVSNQPQHF
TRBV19,CASSKDGAYGYTF
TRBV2,CASTRNGQYQETQYF
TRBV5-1,CASSLVSGSADTQYF
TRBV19,CASSIGTQGTEAFF
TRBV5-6,CASSIGQISTDTQYF
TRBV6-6,CASSYLSGGNEQFF
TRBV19,CASSSGGRVAQYF
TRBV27,CASSFRGARETQYF
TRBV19,CASSIREETQYF
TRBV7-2,CASSGGVGTGGRTQYF
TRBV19,CASSNLAGGKEQFF
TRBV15,CATSRDLGSYNSPLHF
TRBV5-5,CASSLFRTGLANTEAFF
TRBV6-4,CASSTGTGETDTQYF
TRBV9,CASSKGVNTGELFF
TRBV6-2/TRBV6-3,CASSYSGLVRGGTETQYF
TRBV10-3,CAIGPTGNGELFF
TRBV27,CASRPRGGPTIYF
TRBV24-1,CATSDQDFYGYTF
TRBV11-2,CASSPIRGRTEAFF
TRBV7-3,CASSQGGGSTGELFF
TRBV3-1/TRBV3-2,CASSQGLGTGTDTQYF